This T cell receptor (beta chain) was obtained from a study of T-cell reconstitution after alpha-beta-depleted transplantation in children. The CDR3 is made up of 13 amino acids. Germline values: CDR1 SGHTA, CDR2 FQGTGA. V was cut by 2 bases and J by 7 bases, with 9 bases left in between. The authors prepared the TCRbeta library with unique molecular identifiers. MiXCR, applied by TCRdb to the PCR reads, yields one record per CDR3 protein. The sample contains 250,000 to 350,000 distinct CDR3 sequences, more than 9% of which appear only once. The TCR was taken from a human donor who donated a stem cell graft to a child with SCID. Specimen: PBMCs from the stem cell graft donor, collected from the stem cell graft. J is TRBJ2-1 and V is TRBV7-3; weak D call: TRBD2 (6 bases). CDR3 sequence (DNA): TGTGCCAGCAGCTTAGGGGGGACGAATGAGCAGTTCTTC. This translates into CASSLGGTNEQFF. The full variable domain, in which reference TRBV7-3 and TRBJ2-1 provide the parts outside the CDR3, is GAGVSQTPSNKVTEKGKYVELRCDPISGHTALYWYRQSLGQGPEFLIYFQGTGAADDSGLPNDRFFAVRPEGSVSTLKIQRTERGDSAVYLCASSLGGTNEQFFGPGTRLTVL.